This entry lists 30 T cell receptor beta chains sequenced from one sample in a study of cytomegalovirus exposure and HLA in healthy donors. The primer mix had 60 Vbeta and 13 Jbeta primers. This table comes from immunoSEQ multiplex PCR, and its TCRdb copy is limited to in-frame clones, with some not included. The table lists 120,000 or so clones, 65% to 85% of them singletons. The sequencing sample was made of PBMCs. The receptors come from a man aged 50 to 59 in good health and CMV-seronegative.

V and J are TRBV28 and TRBJ1-5; 8 bases line up with TRBD1. There are 13 residues in the CDR3. Trimming took 3 bases from V and 10 from J; bases not matched to a gene: 5. Germline CDR1 reads MDHEN; CDR2 reads SYDVKM. The CDR3 DNA reads as TGTGCCAGCAGTTTCCAGGGGGCGGGCCCCCAGCATTTT. It specifies CASSFQGAGPQHF.

On this clone: This same CDR3 is encoded by further DNA sequences in the sample. This chain joins TRBV5-1 and TRBJ1-3; D unclear. The CDR3 covers 14 residues. Trimming took 2 bases from V and 2 from J, leaving 8 bases between them. The germline CDR1 and CDR2 sequences are SGHRS and YFSETQ. The DNA of the CDR3 is TGCGCCAGCAGCTTAACCGGGACTGGAAACACCATATATTTT. Amino acids: CASSLTGTGNTIYF. Drawing the rest from reference TRBV5-1 and TRBJ1-3, the complete variable domain is KAGVTQTPRYLIKTRGQQVTLSCSPISGHRSVSWYQQTPGQGLQFLFEYFSETQRNKGNFPGRFSGRQFSNSRSEMNVSTLELGDSALYLCASSLTGTGNTIYFGEGSWLTVV.

The gene calls are TRBV27 and TRBJ2-7, with D maybe TRBD1 (5 bases). Deletions cut 3 bases from V and 0 bases from J, with 12 bases between. The germline gives CDR1 MNHEY, CDR2 SMNVEV (reference sequence). This CDR3 is built from 15 residues. The CDR3 here is CASSFGRDVSYEQYF. The CDR3 nucleotides are TGTGCCAGCAGTTTTGGCAGGGATGTCTCCTACGAGCAGTACTTC.

The CDR3 DNA is TGTGCCAGCAGTGACTGGCCAGGGGGTCAGCCCCAGCATTTT. Its protein product is CASSDWPGGQPQHF. This chain joins TRBV6-4 and TRBJ1-5, with TRBD1 identical over 7 bases. Looked up from germline, CDR1 is MRHNA and CDR2 is SNTAGT. The CDR3 contains 14 residues. V lost 1 base to trimming and J lost 6 bases; unmatched junction nucleotides: 3.

V is TRBV27 and J is TRBJ1-5; D call uncertain. This CDR3 is built from 16 residues. Per the germline V gene, CDR1 is MNHEY and CDR2 is SMNVEV (reference sequence). Trimming took 2 bases from V and 6 from J, leaving 17 bases between them. CDR3 in amino acids: CASSLTGPRAGQPQHF. CDR3 sequence (DNA): TGTGCCAGCAGTTTAACTGGGCCGAGGGCTGGTCAGCCCCAGCATTTT.

The rearrangement uses TRBV11-3 and TRBJ2-7; TRBD2 matches at 8 bases. V shed 5 bases and J 3 bases; nucleotides not matched to a gene: 9. The CDR3 contains 15 residues. Germline values: CDR1 SGHNT, CDR2 YENEEA. CDR3 bases: TGTGCCAGCAGCCCCGGACTAGCACCGATCTACGAGCAGTACTTC. Protein product: CASSPGLAPIYEQYF. The complete variable domain, with remaining parts taken from reference TRBV11-3 and TRBJ2-7, reads EAGVVQSPRYKIIEKKQPVAFWCNPISGHNTLYWYLQNLGQGPELLIRYENEEAVDDSQLPKDRFSAERLKGVDSTLKIQPAELGDSAVYLCASSPGLAPIYEQYFGPGTRLTVT.

The J gene is TRBJ2-1, the V gene TRBV27; 14 bases are a match to TRBD2. This CDR3 region has 15 residues. Trimming took 5 bases from V and 12 from J; bases not matched to a gene: 9. The V gene's germline CDR1 is MNHEY and CDR2 SMNVEV (reference sequence). The CDR3 DNA sequence: TGTGCCAGCAGTCCACCGGGACTAGCGGGGGTAGGGCAGTTCTTC. This encodes CASSPPGLAGVGQFF.

This clone was seen a handful of times. The J gene is TRBJ2-5, the V gene TRBV29-1; D possibly corresponds to TRBD2 (7 bases). Germline CDR1 reads SQVTM; CDR2 reads ANQGSEA. The CDR3 sequence is 13 residues long. V lost 2 bases and J 4 bases, leaving 11 bases between the germline ends. CDR3 region: CSVEPGGPETQYF. In nucleotides, the CDR3 is TGCAGCGTTGAACCCGGGGGGCCAGAGACCCAGTACTTC.

The gene calls are TRBV4-3 and TRBJ2-1, with D hard to call. With 0 bases removed from V and 5 bases from J, the gap between germline ends came to 8 bases. The CDR3 has 14 amino acids. Germline V gene sequence: CDR1 LGHNA, CDR2 YSLEER. The CDR3 sequence is CASSQDSSNNEQFF. CDR3 DNA sequence: TGCGCCAGCAGCCAAGATTCAAGCAACAATGAGCAGTTCTTC.

The chain recombines TRBV6-5 with TRBJ1-1, with 9 bases lining up with TRBD1. The CDR3 totals 13 residues. From germline, CDR1 is MNHEY and CDR2 SVGAGI. Trimming at V came to 6 bases and at J to 11 bases, leaving 10 bases not matched to a gene. The CDR3 coding sequence is TGTGCCAGCAGCTTTAGCACAGGGGGCACCGCTTTCTTT. Translated: CASSFSTGGTAFF.

This chain connects TRBV6-5 to TRBJ2-7, with 10 bases identical to TRBD1. Germline V gene data show CDR1 as MNHEY and CDR2 as SVGAGI. The CDR3 covers 14 residues. The V gene end was trimmed by 5 bases and the J gene end by 3 bases; junction bases not matched to a gene: 4. CDR3 amino acids: CASSRDRGNYEQYF. CDR3 nucleotide sequence: TGTGCCAGCAGTCGGGACAGGGGTAACTACGAGCAGTACTTC.

This clone was counted between two and nine times. The chain combines TRBV6-6 with TRBJ1-3; TRBD1 aligns across 7 bases. From germline, CDR1 is MNHNY and CDR2 SVGAGI (reference sequence). The CDR3 sequence is 15 residues long. V lost 2 bases and J lost 3; bases outside the gene matches: 4. CDR3 protein: CASSYRTGYGNTIYF. DNA for the CDR3: TGTGCCAGCAGTTACAGGACAGGTTATGGAAACACCATATATTTT.

The chain recombines TRBV29-1 with TRBJ2-6; D is ambiguous. This CDR3 has 15 amino acids. Germline CDR1 SQVTM, CDR2 ANQGSEA. The ends were cut back, 6 bases at V and 2 bases at J, with 14 bases in the middle. The chain's CDR3 is CSVRFVLPGANVLTF. The CDR3 nucleotides read TGCAGCGTCCGTTTCGTCCTACCTGGGGCCAACGTCCTGACTTTC. The full variable domain, in which reference TRBV29-1 and TRBJ2-6 provide the parts outside the CDR3, is SAVISQKPSRDICQRGTSLTIQCQVDSQVTMMFWYRQQPGQSLTLIATANQGSEATYESGFVIDKFPISRPNLTFSTLTVSNMSPEDSSIYLCSVRFVLPGANVLTFGAGSRLTVL.

The genes are TRBV5-1 and TRBJ1-1, with a weak D call TRBD1 (5 bases). This CDR3 region has 13 residues. Germline CDR1 reads SGHRS; CDR2 reads YFSETQ. V was cut by 0 bases and J by 4 bases, with 7 bases left in between. The CDR3 region has the DNA TGCGCCAGCAGCTTGGACGGGGGCACTGAAGCTTTCTTT. Amino acid sequence: CASSLDGGTEAFF.

The chain combines TRBV5-8 with TRBJ1-5; 8 nucleotides line up with TRBD1. The trim removed 2 bases at V and 2 bases at J, leaving 3 bases unmatched. The CDR3 is 15 amino acids. Germline V gives CDR1 SGHTS, CDR2 YDEGEE. DNA of the CDR3: TGTGCCAGCAGCTTCGACAGGGGAGGCAATCAGCCCCAGCATTTT. Amino acid sequence: CASSFDRGGNQPQHF.

This clone was seen a single time. The V gene is TRBV5-4, the J gene TRBJ2-5; 11 bases agree with TRBD2. V dropped 4 bases and J dropped 1; count of bases not matched to a gene: 6. This CDR3 is built from 16 residues. Germline CDR1 SGHNT, CDR2 YYREEE (reference sequence). In DNA form, the CDR3 reads TGTGCCAGCAGCACCGCTAGCGGGGGGTTCCAAGAGACCCAGTACTTC. Protein product: CASSTASGGFQETQYF.

The rearrangement links TRBV29-1 to TRBJ2-7; D may be TRBD2 (5 bases). Germline CDR1 SQVTM, CDR2 ANQGSEA. V was clipped by 4 bases and J by 4 bases, with 17 bases between them. The CDR3 runs 14 residues. The CDR3 nucleotides read TGCAGCGTTGGGATCCGCAGCGGTTTATACGAGCAGTACTTC. Translated, it gives CSVGIRSGLYEQYF.

This clone was counted a single time. One end of the junction is discordant with germline, which a read error may explain. CDR3 bases: TGTGCTAGCAGCGATCAAGGGGGGGGGCCGGAGACCCAGTACTTC. Translating gives CASSDQGGGPETQYF. The gene calls are TRBV7-7 and TRBJ2-5; TRBD2 might be the D (7 bases). This CDR3 region has 15 residues. Germline values: CDR1 SSHAT, CDR2 FNYEAQ (reference sequence).

The chain is built from TRBV25-1 and TRBJ2-3; D might be TRBD2 (6 bases). This CDR3 has 16 residues. CDR1 and CDR2 from the germline V gene are MGHDK and SYGVNS. V lost 4 bases and J 1 base, leaving 15 bases between the germline ends. The CDR3 loop is CASSAFGGMGTDTQYF. The CDR3 region has the DNA TGTGCCAGCAGTGCTTTTGGGGGGATGGGCACAGATACGCAGTATTTT.

The V gene is TRBV6-5, the J gene TRBJ2-7; no clear D. The V gene's germline CDR1 is MNHEY and CDR2 SVGAGI. CDR3 length: 14 residues. V was clipped by 4 bases and J by 2 bases, with 12 bases between them. CDR3 sequence: CASSSLPLTYEQYF. CDR3 DNA: TGTGCCAGCAGTTCCCTCCCCTTAACCTACGAGCAGTACTTC.

The rearrangement joins TRBV27 to TRBJ2-1, with TRBD2 identical over 10 bases. V lost 3 bases to trimming and J lost 9 bases; unmatched junction nucleotides: 8. The CDR3 runs to 15 residues. CDR1 is MNHEY, CDR2 SMNVEV, per germline (reference sequence). CDR3 residues: CASSFRTSGMSEQFF. Written as DNA, the CDR3 is TGTGCCAGCAGTTTTCGTACTAGCGGGATGAGTGAGCAGTTCTTC.

A single count supports this clone. The chain joins TRBV29-1 to TRBJ2-5; TRBD1 matches at 12 bases. Germline V gives CDR1 SQVTM, CDR2 ANQGSEA. V gave up 6 bases and J gave up 5 bases; unmatched junction bases: 7. The CDR3 is 14 residues long. The DNA for the CDR3 is TGCAGCGTCGACCGGGACAGGGGGCGGGAGACCCAGTACTTC. Residues: CSVDRDRGRETQYF.

The chain couples TRBV28 to TRBJ1-2; D is unclear. Deletions cut 1 base from V and 0 bases from J, with 9 bases between. Per the germline V gene, CDR1 is MDHEN and CDR2 is SYDVKM. The CDR3 spans 15 residues. The CDR3 reads CASSLSARTNYGYTF. The CDR3 DNA reads as TGTGCCAGCAGTTTATCCGCGCGTACTAACTATGGCTACACCTTC.

This chain joins TRBV4-2 and TRBJ2-1, with TRBD2 matching 10 bases. The CDR3 loop spans 16 amino acids. Germline values: CDR1 LGHNA, CDR2 YNFKEQ. V was clipped by 1 base and J by 7 bases; unmatched bases: 7. The CDR3 is CASSQGGTSDNNEQFF. CDR3 bases: TGTGCCAGCAGCCAAGGCGGGACTAGCGATAATAATGAGCAGTTCTTC.

This chain uses TRBV6-1 with TRBJ2-3, with a tentative D call TRBD1 (6 bases). V was pared by 7 bases and J by 6 bases, with 14 bases between. The CDR3 consists of 13 residues. Germline V gives CDR1 MNHNS, CDR2 SASEGT. The CDR3 is CASIEQGWDTQYF. The CDR3 nucleotides read TGTGCCAGCATCGAACAGGGATGGGATACGCAGTATTTT.

The CDR3 DNA sequence: TGCAGCGTTGAAGCCAAGACAGGGATCAATGAGCAGTTCTTC. This sequence encodes CSVEAKTGINEQFF. This sequence joins TRBV29-1 and TRBJ2-1; TRBD1 agrees at 7 bases. The V segment lost 1 base and the J segment 6 bases; nucleotides outside the gene matches: 6. Germline CDR1 reads SQVTM; CDR2 reads ANQGSEA. The CDR3 is 14 residues long.

This chain connects TRBV19 to TRBJ2-4; TRBD1 matches at 11 bases. CDR1 LNHDA and CDR2 SQIVND come from the germline V gene (reference sequence). The CDR3 runs to 15 residues. V was clipped by 3 bases and J by 6 bases; unmatched bases: 4. The CDR3 DNA follows: TGTGCCAGTAGTATCCCCGGGACAGGGGGAAACATTCAGTACTTC. It specifies CASSIPGTGGNIQYF.

The chain has TRBV30 and TRBJ2-7, with 11 bases lining up with TRBD2. The CDR3 is 14 amino acids. J lost 2 bases, V lost 4 bases, and 4 bases had no gene match. Germline-derived CDR1 and CDR2 are GTSNPN and SVGIG (reference sequence). CDR3 bases: TGTGCCTGGACAGCGACTAGCGGGGCCTACGAGCAGTACTTC. Amino acids: CAWTATSGAYEQYF.

This chain links TRBV6-1 with TRBJ1-1; no clear D gene. The CDR3 length is 15 residues. The V end was cut by 6 bases, the J end by 7 bases, with 21 bases between. Germline V CDR1 and CDR2: MNHNS, SASEGT. For the CDR3, the DNA is TGTGCCAGCAGAACGATTGATACACCTGACATTGAAGCTTTCTTT. This gives the protein CASRTIDTPDIEAFF.

The chain has TRBV7-9 and TRBJ2-7; 9 bases are a match to TRBD1. J lost 3 bases, V lost 5 bases, and 8 bases had no gene match. From germline, CDR1 is SEHNR and CDR2 FQNEAQ (reference sequence). The CDR3 is made up of 15 amino acids. The CDR3 nucleotides are TGTGCCAGCAGCCCCACAGGGGGCCCATACTACGAGCAGTACTTC. It is translated as CASSPTGGPYYEQYF.